This note documents a single TCR beta chain sequence. As yet, its antigen is unknown. This CDR3 spans 12 amino acids. The V gene lost 5 bases and the J gene lost 6 bases, with 11 bases spanning the gap. Using its own MiXCR run on the 5' RACE reads, TCRdb lists one record per CDR3 protein. The sample gives roughly 410,000 distinct CDR3 sequences, roughly 24% of which show up once; around 9% is in the top ten. These data originate in a study of T-cell memory formation after mild COVID-19. Overall study results and limits: CD4+ bias marked clones expanding day 15 to 37, unlike balanced contracting clones. CD4+ clones that contracted lay mainly in CM and EM; CD8+ ones lay in EMRA.

This chain links TRBV12-3 or TRBV12-4 with TRBJ2-7; no clear D gene. This receptor was taken from an adult woman who had mild COVID-19 (a few samples of this study predate the infection). Cell type and time point are not known. The material sequenced was PBMCs or a T cell subset sorted from them (not recorded which). CDR3 DNA sequence: TGTGCCAGCAGTCGGGCAGTAGGCGAGCAGTACTTC. Amino acid sequence: CASSRAVGEQYF.